The source of this T cell receptor beta chain is a study of T cell changes during pregnancy in multiple sclerosis. CDR3 length: 14 amino acids. CDR1 is LGHNA and CDR2 is YSLEER in the germline V gene. The V segment lost 3 bases and the J segment 4 bases; nucleotides outside the gene matches: 5. The protocol was immunoSEQ multiplex PCR, while the TCRdb copy is restricted to in-frame clones and leaves out a portion. The data show 26,000 or so clones, about 90% seen once. The receptor was derived from a female donor with multiple sclerosis, enrolled in a pregnancy study. The chain has TRBV4-3 and TRBJ2-7, with 8 bases identical to TRBD1. The sequencing used CD8+ T cells from peripheral blood mononuclear cells, collected in the second trimester of pregnancy. CDR3 sequence: CASSQLGQEYEQYF. Here the CDR3 DNA reads TGCGCCAGCAGCCAGTTGGGACAGGAATACGAGCAGTACTTC.